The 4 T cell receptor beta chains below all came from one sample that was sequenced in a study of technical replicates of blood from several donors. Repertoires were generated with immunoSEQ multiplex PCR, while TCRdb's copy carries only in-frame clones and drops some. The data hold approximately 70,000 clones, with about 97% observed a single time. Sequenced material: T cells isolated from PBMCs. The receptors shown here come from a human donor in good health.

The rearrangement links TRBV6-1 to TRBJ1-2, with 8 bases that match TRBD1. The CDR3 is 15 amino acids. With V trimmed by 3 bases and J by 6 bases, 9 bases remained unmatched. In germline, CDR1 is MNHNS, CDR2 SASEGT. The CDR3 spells CASSDPRGRGDGYTF. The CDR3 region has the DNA TGTGCCAGCAGTGATCCCAGGGGGCGCGGGGATGGCTACACCTTC.

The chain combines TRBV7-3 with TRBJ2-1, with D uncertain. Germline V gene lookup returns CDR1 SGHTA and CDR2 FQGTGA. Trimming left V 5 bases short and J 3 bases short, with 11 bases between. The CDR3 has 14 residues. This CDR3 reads CASSPSGDYNEQFF. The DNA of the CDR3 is TGTGCCAGCAGCCCGTCCGGAGACTACAATGAGCAGTTCTTC. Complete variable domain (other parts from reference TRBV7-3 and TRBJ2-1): GAGVSQTPSNKVTEKGKYVELRCDPISGHTALYWYRQSLGQGPEFLIYFQGTGAADDSGLPNDRFFAVRPEGSVSTLKIQRTERGDSAVYLCASSPSGDYNEQFFGPGTRLTVL.

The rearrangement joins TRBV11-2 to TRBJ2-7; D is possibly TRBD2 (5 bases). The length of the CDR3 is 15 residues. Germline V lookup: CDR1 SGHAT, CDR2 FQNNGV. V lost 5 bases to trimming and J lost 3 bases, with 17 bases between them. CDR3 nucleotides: TGTGCCAGCAGCACCCCGAGAGGGAGAAGCTACGAGCAGTACTTC. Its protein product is CASSTPRGRSYEQYF.

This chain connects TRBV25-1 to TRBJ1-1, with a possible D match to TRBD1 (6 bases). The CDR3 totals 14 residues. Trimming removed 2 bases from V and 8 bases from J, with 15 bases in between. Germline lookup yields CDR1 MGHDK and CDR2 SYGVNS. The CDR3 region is CASSEGGAVSEAFF. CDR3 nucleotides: TGTGCCAGCAGTGAAGGGGGGGCGGTTTCCGAAGCTTTCTTT.